A single sample is the source of the 9 T cell receptor beta chains below, sequenced in a study of cytotoxic CD8 clonotypes in ibrutinib-treated CLL. Profiling relied on immunoSEQ multiplex PCR, and the TCRdb table lists in-frame clones only, not all of them. The profile covers almost 85,000 clones, with just over 85% appearing a single time and around 5% taken by the ten largest. The starting material was PBMCs, obtained before ibrutinib treatment. The receptor set was obtained from a human donor with chronic lymphocytic leukemia.

The genes are TRBV11-3 and TRBJ2-3; either TRBD1 or TRBD2 may supply D (6 bases each). The germline V and J ends were trimmed by 5 bases and 4 bases, with 16 bases remaining between them. CDR3 length: 15 amino acids. Germline values: CDR1 SGHNT, CDR2 YENEEA. The CDR3 protein is CASSPRRGQADTQYF. CDR3 sequence (DNA): TGTGCCAGCAGCCCCCGTCGGGGGCAAGCAGATACGCAGTATTTT.

V gene TRBV6-6 combines with J gene TRBJ2-1; a possible D gene is TRBD1 (6 bases). The germline V gene has CDR1 MNHNY and CDR2 SVGAGI (reference sequence). The CDR3 runs 14 residues. Trimming stripped 6 bases from V and 10 bases from J, with 19 bases between. The CDR3 sequence: CASSPGTPEWEQFF. The DNA of the CDR3 is TGTGCCAGCAGCCCCGGGACACCCGAATGGGAGCAGTTCTTC.

The rearrangement links TRBV6-1 to TRBJ2-1; 13 nucleotides match TRBD2. V shed 4 bases and J 6 bases; nucleotides not matched to a gene: 6. Germline CDR1 is MNHNS and CDR2 is SASEGT. CDR3 size: 16 residues. The CDR3 DNA reads as TGTGCCAGCAGTGGCCTCGGGACTAGCGGGATCAATGAGCAGTTCTTC. Protein sequence: CASSGLGTSGINEQFF.

V and J are TRBV7-3 and TRBJ2-3; 7 nucleotides agree with TRBD1. Per germline, CDR1 SGHTA and CDR2 FQGTGA. This CDR3 has 14 residues. Trimming took 3 bases from V and 2 from J; bases not matched to a gene: 2. CDR3 region: CASSLGTDTDTQYF. DNA of the CDR3: TGTGCCAGCAGCTTGGGGACAGACACAGATACGCAGTATTTT.

The chain is built from TRBV14 and TRBJ2-5, with D maybe TRBD2 (5 bases). Germline values: CDR1 SGHDN, CDR2 FVKESK. CDR3 length: 15 amino acids. Trimming removed 1 base from V and 4 bases from J, with 13 bases in between. The CDR3 loop reads CASSQARGLLETQYF. CDR3 coding DNA: TGTGCCAGCAGCCAAGCAAGAGGGTTACTAGAGACCCAGTACTTC. The full variable domain, rest sourced from reference TRBV14 and TRBJ2-5, is EAGVTQFPSHSVIEKGQTVTLRCDPISGHDNLYWYRRVMGKEIKFLLHFVKESKQDESGMPNNRFLAERTGGTYSTLKVQPAELEDSGVYFCASSQARGLLETQYFGPGTRLLVL.

The J gene is TRBJ2-7, the V gene TRBV7-9, with D possibly being TRBD1 (6 bases). The V end lost 1 base, the J end lost 1 base, and 17 bases lay between the germline ends. CDR1 SEHNR and CDR2 FQNEAQ come from the germline V gene (reference sequence). The CDR3 runs 17 residues. The CDR3 DNA is TGTGCCAGCAGCTTAGGAATTCCCGGGACAAGTTCCTACGAGCAGTACTTC. Its translation: CASSLGIPGTSSYEQYF. Together with reference TRBV7-9 and TRBJ2-7, the CDR3 gives the full variable domain: DTGVSQNPRHKITKRGQNVTFRCDPISEHNRLYWYRQTLGQGPEFLTYFQNEAQLEKSRLLSDRFSAERPKGSFSTLEIQRTEQGDSAMYLCASSLGIPGTSSYEQYFGPGTRLTVT.

V and J are TRBV13 and TRBJ2-7; TRBD2 agrees at 8 bases. The CDR3 runs to 16 residues. The V gene's germline CDR1 is PRHDT and CDR2 FYEKMQ (reference sequence). Losses at the gene ends were 4 bases for V and 3 bases for J; bases not matched to a gene: 11. The CDR3 coding sequence is TGTGCCAGCAGCTCCAGAAAGCGGGAGTTAGGCTACGAGCAGTACTTC. It yields the protein CASSSRKRELGYEQYF. Combining the CDR3 with reference TRBV13 and TRBJ2-7 gives the whole variable domain AAGVIQSPRHLIKEKRETATLKCYPIPRHDTVYWYQQGPGQDPQFLISFYEKMQSDKGSIPDRFSAQQFSDYHSELNMSSLELGDSALYFCASSSRKRELGYEQYFGPGTRLTVT.

The CDR3 sequence is CASSEGYYGYTF. The CDR3 nucleotides read TGTGCCAGCAGTGAGGGATACTATGGCTACACCTTC. The chain employs TRBV6-1 and TRBJ1-2; D gene ambiguous. The germline V gene encodes CDR1 MNHNS and CDR2 SASEGT. CDR3 size: 12 residues. Trimming took off 3 bases at V and 3 bases at J, with 5 bases between the two ends.

The J gene is TRBJ2-7, the V gene TRBV11-3, with D possibly TRBD2 on 6 matching bases. Trimming removed 1 base from V and 4 bases from J, with 14 bases in between. Per the germline V gene, CDR1 is SGHNT and CDR2 is YENEEA. The CDR3 covers 15 residues. CDR3 sequence reads: CASSLGASALYEQYF. CDR3 DNA: TGTGCCAGCAGCTTAGGGGCTAGCGCCCTATACGAGCAGTACTTC.